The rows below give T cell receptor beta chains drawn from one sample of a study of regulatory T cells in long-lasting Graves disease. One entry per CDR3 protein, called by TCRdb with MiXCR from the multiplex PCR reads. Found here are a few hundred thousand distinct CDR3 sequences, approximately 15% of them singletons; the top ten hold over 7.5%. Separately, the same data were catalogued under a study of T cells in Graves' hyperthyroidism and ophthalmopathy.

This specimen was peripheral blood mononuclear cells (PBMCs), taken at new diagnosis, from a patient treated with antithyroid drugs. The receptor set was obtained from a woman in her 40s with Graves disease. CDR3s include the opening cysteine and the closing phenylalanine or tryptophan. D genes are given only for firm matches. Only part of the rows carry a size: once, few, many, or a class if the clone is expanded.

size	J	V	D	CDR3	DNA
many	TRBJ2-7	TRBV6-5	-	CASSSRSGRDYEQYF	TGTGCCAGCAGTTCTAGATCGGGACGCGACTACGAGCAGTACTTC
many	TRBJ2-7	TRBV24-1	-	CATSDTLYYEQYF	TGTGCCACCAGTGATACACTATACTACGAGCAGTACTTC
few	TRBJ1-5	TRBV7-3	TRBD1	CASSFRDRGQHSNQPQHF	TGTGCCAGCAGCTTCCGGGACAGGGGTCAACATAGCAATCAGCCCCAGCATTTT
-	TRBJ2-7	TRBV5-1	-	CASSLGLREYEQYF	TGCGCCAGCAGCTTGGGACTCAGGGAGTACGAGCAGTACTTC
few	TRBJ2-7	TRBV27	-	CASRPSEDYEQYF	TGTGCCAGCAGACCCAGCGAGGACTACGAGCAGTACTTC
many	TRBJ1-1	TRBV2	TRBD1	CASSEVNPGTGVSAFF	TGTGCCAGCAGTGAAGTGAACCCCGGGACAGGGGTATCAGCTTTCTTT
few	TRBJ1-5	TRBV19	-	CASNVPAPNQPQHF	TGTGCCAGTAACGTCCCAGCTCCAAATCAGCCCCAGCATTTT
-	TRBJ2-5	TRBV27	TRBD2	CASSFGTSGRRGETQYF	TGTGCCAGCAGTTTTGGGACTAGCGGGAGGAGAGGAGAGACCCAGTACTTC
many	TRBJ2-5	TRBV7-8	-	CASSQRLQETQYF	TGTGCCAGCAGCCAGCGGCTACAAGAGACCCAGTACTTC
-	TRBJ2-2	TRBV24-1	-	CATSDSQRDTGELFF	TGTGCCACCAGTGATTCGCAGAGAGACACCGGGGAGCTGTTTTTT
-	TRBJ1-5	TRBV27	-	CASSVTGLSNQPQHF	TGTGCCAGCAGTGTAACAGGGTTGAGCAATCAGCCCCAGCATTTT
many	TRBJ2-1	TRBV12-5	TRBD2	CASGIPRTSGPSYNEQFF	TGTGCTAGTGGCATCCCTCGGACTAGCGGGCCCTCCTACAATGAGCAGTTCTTC
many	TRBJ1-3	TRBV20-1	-	CSASFYGSSGNTIYF	TGCAGTGCTAGCTTCTATGGGAGTTCTGGAAACACCATATATTTT
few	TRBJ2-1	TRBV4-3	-	CASSQGQWGNEQFF	TGCGCCAGCAGCCAAGGCCAGTGGGGGAATGAGCAGTTCTTC
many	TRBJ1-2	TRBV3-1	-	CASSQAGHYGYTF	TGTGCCAGCAGCCAAGCAGGACACTATGGCTACACCTTC
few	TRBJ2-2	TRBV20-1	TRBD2	CATSGSNTGELFF	TGCGCCACTAGCGGGAGTAACACCGGGGAGCTGTTTTTT
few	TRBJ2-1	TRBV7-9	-	CASSLEAPYNEQFF	TGTGCCAGCAGCTTAGAAGCGCCCTACAATGAGCAGTTCTTC
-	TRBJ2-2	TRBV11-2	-	CASRMALTGITGELFF	TGTGCCAGCAGGATGGCCTTAACAGGGATCACCGGGGAGCTGTTTTTT
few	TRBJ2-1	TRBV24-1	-	CATSESWRTANLGEQFF	TGTGCCACCAGTGAGAGTTGGAGAACAGCTAATCTCGGTGAGCAGTTCTTC
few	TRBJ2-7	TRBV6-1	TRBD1	CASSLKPGQVFYEQYF	TGTGCCAGCAGCCTAAAGCCGGGACAGGTCTTCTACGAGCAGTACTTC
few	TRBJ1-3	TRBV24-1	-	CATSDLTSSGNTIYF	TGTGCCACCAGTGATTTGACCAGCTCTGGAAACACCATATATTTT
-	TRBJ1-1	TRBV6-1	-	CASSEALGLNTEAFF	TGTGCCAGCAGTGAAGCGCTTGGGCTTAACACTGAAGCTTTCTTT
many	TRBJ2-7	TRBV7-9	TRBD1	CASSNRDRVSYEQYF	TGTGCCAGCAGCAACCGGGACAGGGTCTCCTACGAGCAGTACTTC
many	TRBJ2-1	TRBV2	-	CASSATRAINEQFF	TGTGCCAGCAGTGCGACTAGGGCCATCAATGAGCAGTTCTTC
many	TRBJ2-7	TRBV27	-	CASSLSWGLSYEQYF	TGTGCCAGCAGTTTATCATGGGGGCTCTCCTACGAGCAGTACTTC
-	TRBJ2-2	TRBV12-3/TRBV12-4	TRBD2	CASTPSGRNTGELFF	TGTGCCAGCACCCCGAGCGGGAGGAACACCGGGGAGCTGTTTTTT
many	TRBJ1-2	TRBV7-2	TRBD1	CASSSGGYYGYTF	TGTGCCAGCAGCTCAGGGGGATACTATGGCTACACCTTC
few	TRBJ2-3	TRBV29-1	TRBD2	CSVRATSGRAPMGQYF	TGCAGCGTTCGAGCGACTAGCGGGAGGGCTCCTATGGGGCAGTATTTT
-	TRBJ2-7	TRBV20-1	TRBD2	CSARDRETSGASYEQYF	TGCAGTGCTAGAGATCGAGAGACTAGCGGTGCCTCCTACGAGCAGTACTTC
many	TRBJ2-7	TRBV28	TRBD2	CASREGTSGNEQYF	TGTGCCAGCAGGGAGGGGACTAGCGGAAACGAGCAGTACTTC
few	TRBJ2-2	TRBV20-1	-	CSAIQFPVGELFF	TGCAGTGCTATACAGTTTCCAGTGGGGGAGCTGTTTTTT
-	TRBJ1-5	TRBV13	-	CASSFGDRNQPQHF	TGTGCCAGCAGCTTCGGGGACCGCAATCAGCCCCAGCATTTT
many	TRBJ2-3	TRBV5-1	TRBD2	CASSLAGRDTTDTQYF	TGCGCCAGCAGCTTGGCGGGGAGGGATACCACAGATACGCAGTATTTT
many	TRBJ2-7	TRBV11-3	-	CASRKGGSYEQYF	TGTGCCAGCAGAAAGGGGGGCTCCTACGAGCAGTACTTC
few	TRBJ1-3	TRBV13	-	CASSEDGSGNTIYF	TGTGCCAGCAGCGAGGACGGCTCTGGAAACACCATATATTTT
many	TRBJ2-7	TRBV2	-	CASRQTDPEPYEQYF	TGTGCCAGCAGGCAAACCGACCCAGAACCCTACGAGCAGTACTTC
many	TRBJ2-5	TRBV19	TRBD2	CASSIGWLAGEGDFQETQYF	TGTGCCAGTAGTATCGGATGGTTGGCGGGAGAAGGGGACTTCCAAGAGACCCAGTACTTC
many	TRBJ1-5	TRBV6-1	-	CASSVLTSNQPQHF	TGTGCCAGCAGTGTGTTAACAAGTAATCAGCCCCAGCATTTT
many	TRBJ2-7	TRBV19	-	CASSIRIVPPYGQYF	TGTGCCAGTAGTATAAGGATTGTTCCGCCCTATGGGCAGTACTTC
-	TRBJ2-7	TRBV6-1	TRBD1	CATKPGQLYEQYF	TGTGCCACCAAACCGGGACAGCTCTACGAGCAGTACTTC
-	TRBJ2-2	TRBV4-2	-	CASSQEIGGGELFF	TGTGCCAGCAGCCAAGAAATCGGGGGAGGGGAGCTGTTTTTT
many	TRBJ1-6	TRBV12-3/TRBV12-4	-	CASCRVDNSPLHF	TGTGCCAGCTGCCGGGTCGATAATTCACCCCTCCACTTT